Below are 27 T cell receptor beta chains sequenced from a single sample in a study of shared clonotypes between healthy human individuals. The method was immunoSEQ multiplex PCR; TCRdb's version includes in-frame clones alone and lacks a portion of them. The data show 2 million to 2.5 million clones, around 95% seen once. The sample taken for sequencing was naive CD4+ T cells sorted from blood. The subset denotes: CD45RA+ positively selected. All receptors derive from a man between 18 and 29 years old in good health.

The J gene is TRBJ2-7, the V gene TRBV27; 16 bases are shared with TRBD2. CDR3 length: 19 residues. Germline trimming cut 5 bases from V and 1 base from J; bases unmatched to any gene: 11. The germline V gene has CDR1 MNHEY and CDR2 SMNVEV (reference sequence). The CDR3 nucleotides are TGTGCCAGCAGTAGATCGGGACTAGCGGGGGGGCCCCGGTCCTACGAGCAGTACTTC. Translating gives CASSRSGLAGGPRSYEQYF.

Worth noting for this clone: The sample carries other DNA sequences with the same CDR3. DNA for the CDR3: TGTGCCAGCAGTCCTAGCGGGAGCTACGAGCAGTACTTC. It translates to CASSPSGSYEQYF. V and J are TRBV25-1 and TRBJ2-7, with 10 bases identical to TRBD2. V shed 5 bases, J shed 3 bases, and the junction held 1 base outside the gene matches. CDR1 and CDR2 from the germline V gene are MGHDK and SYGVNS. The CDR3 has 13 residues.

The CDR3 nucleotides read TGTGCCAGCAGCTTAGCCCCCCAGATGAACACTGAAGCTTTCTTT. This translates into CASSLAPQMNTEAFF. The V call is TRBV7-2, the J call TRBJ1-1; D uncertain. The CDR3 extends over 15 amino acids. V dropped 0 bases and J dropped 0 bases, with 8 bases sitting between them. Germline V gene sequence: CDR1 SGHTA, CDR2 FQGNSA.

The V call is TRBV28, the J call TRBJ1-2, with D tentatively TRBD1 (6 bases). CDR3 length: 13 amino acids. Trimming took 3 bases from V and 4 from J, leaving 9 bases between them. Germline assignment: CDR1 MDHEN and CDR2 SYDVKM. The CDR3 reads CASSFIQGYGYTF. For the CDR3, the DNA is TGTGCCAGCAGTTTCATACAGGGCTATGGCTACACCTTC.

CDR3 DNA: TGTGCCAGCAGTGAAGCATGGAACGAGCAGTACTTC. Its protein product is CASSEAWNEQYF. This rearrangement joins TRBV2 to TRBJ2-7; D gene uncertain. The V gene lost 0 bases and the J gene lost 5 bases, with 5 bases spanning the gap. CDR1 SNHLY and CDR2 FYNNEI come from the germline V gene. The CDR3 runs 12 residues.

This clone was seen only once. The rearrangement uses TRBV9 and TRBJ2-7; D is unclear. There are 14 residues in the CDR3. Trimming stripped 3 bases from V and 2 bases from J, with 12 bases between. Germline V gene sequence: CDR1 SGDLS, CDR2 YYNGEE. The CDR3 nucleotides read TGTGCCAGCAGCGGAGACGGAGCCCCCTACGAGCAGTACTTC. Translated, it gives CASSGDGAPYEQYF.

This sequence joins TRBV11-3 and TRBJ2-2; tentatively, D is TRBD2 (6 bases). Trimming stripped 1 base from V and 6 bases from J, with 6 bases between. The germline gives CDR1 SGHNT, CDR2 YENEEA. The length of the CDR3 is 13 residues. Here the CDR3 reads CASSLVAAGELFF. DNA for the CDR3: TGTGCCAGCAGCTTAGTAGCGGCCGGGGAGCTGTTTTTT.

This clone was observed a single time. This chain's CDR3 is CSATPGGGQETQYF. The CDR3 coding sequence is TGCAGCGCCACTCCGGGTGGGGGGCAAGAGACCCAGTACTTC. J is TRBJ2-5 and V is TRBV29-1; tentative D call: TRBD2 (6 bases). The germline CDR1 and CDR2 sequences are SQVTM and ANQGSEA. Trimming pared 7 bases from V and 2 bases from J, leaving 17 bases between. CDR3 length: 14 amino acids.

V is TRBV9 and J is TRBJ2-7; D might be TRBD1 (6 bases). Germline lookup yields CDR1 SGDLS and CDR2 YYNGEE. CDR3 size: 13 residues. The ends were cut back, 2 bases at V and 6 bases at J, with 12 bases in the middle. The CDR3 region is CASSVGQSSEQYF. CDR3 DNA sequence: TGTGCCAGCAGCGTCGGACAGTCGAGCGAGCAGTACTTC.

The chain couples TRBV5-1 to TRBJ2-1, with 7 bases lining up with TRBD1. Germline CDR1 and CDR2: SGHRS and YFSETQ. V was pared by 4 bases and J by 7 bases, with 14 bases of the junction left unmatched. CDR3 length equals 16 residues. The CDR3 DNA is TGCGCCAGCAGCCCCCCCGCGGCAGGGGGTTTGAATGAGCAGTTCTTC. As protein: CASSPPAAGGLNEQFF.

The CDR3 loop is CASSLGTVTNEKLFF. CDR3 in DNA: TGTGCCAGCAGCTTAGGAACGGTGACGAATGAAAAACTGTTTTTT. This chain connects TRBV11-2 to TRBJ1-4; no reliable D call. The CDR3 runs 15 residues. V dropped 1 base and J dropped 5 bases, with 11 bases sitting between them. The germline gives CDR1 SGHAT, CDR2 FQNNGV.

This clone was seen once. The chain is built from TRBV5-1 and TRBJ1-2; no definite D call. The germline gives CDR1 SGHRS, CDR2 YFSETQ. The CDR3 is 14 residues long. V was trimmed by 2 bases and J by 4 bases, leaving 12 bases between them. For the CDR3, the DNA is TGCGCCAGCAGCTTACGGACTCCACTCTATGGCTACACCTTC. As protein: CASSLRTPLYGYTF.

The gene calls are TRBV25-1 and TRBJ2-1; 9 bases agree with TRBD2. V dropped 3 bases and J dropped 4; count of bases not matched to a gene: 7. Germline-derived CDR1 and CDR2 are MGHDK and SYGVNS. This CDR3 is built from 16 residues. CDR3 residues: CASSDIAGATYNEQFF. CDR3 nucleotides: TGTGCCAGCAGTGATATAGCGGGGGCCACATACAATGAGCAGTTCTTC.

In this sample, this clone turned up many times. The same CDR3 can be traced to other DNA sequences in this sample. This chain joins TRBV13 and TRBJ2-2; no firm D call. CDR3 size: 12 residues. From germline, CDR1 is PRHDT and CDR2 FYEKMQ (reference sequence). Trimming took off 0 bases at V and 7 bases at J, with 3 bases between the two ends. The CDR3 loop is CASSLGVGELFF. The CDR3 bases are TGTGCCAGCAGCTTAGGGGTCGGGGAGCTGTTTTTT.

J is TRBJ1-2 and V is TRBV2; the D is unclear. CDR1 SNHLY and CDR2 FYNNEI come from the germline V gene. V was clipped by 8 bases and J by 4 bases, with 17 bases between them. The CDR3 runs to 14 residues. CDR3 region: CASPTDFKSYGYTF. Here the CDR3 DNA reads TGTGCCAGCCCTACAGATTTCAAGAGCTATGGCTACACCTTC.

The J gene is TRBJ2-4, the V gene TRBV4-1, with a weak D call TRBD1 (6 bases). The length of the CDR3 is 16 residues. The germline gives CDR1 MGHRA, CDR2 YSYEKL. V was trimmed by 0 bases and J by 7 bases, leaving 16 bases between them. CDR3 nucleotide sequence: TGCGCCAGCAGCCAAGAGGTTCAGGGGATACAGAACATTCAGTACTTC. Translated: CASSQEVQGIQNIQYF.

The chain links TRBV7-8 to TRBJ2-7; D unresolved. V lost 5 bases to trimming and J lost 0 bases, with 14 bases between them. From germline, CDR1 is SGHVS and CDR2 FQNEAQ. The length of the CDR3 is 15 residues. The CDR3 spells CASSPDEAFSYEQYF. The CDR3 nucleotides are TGTGCCAGCAGCCCCGACGAGGCATTCTCCTACGAGCAGTACTTC.

In its sample, this clone was seen once. The identical CDR3 is also encoded by other nucleotide sequences in the sample. V gene TRBV5-4 combines with J gene TRBJ2-7; TRBD2 aligns across 10 bases. Unmatched junction bases numbered 7, after V lost 0 bases and J lost 1 base. The CDR3 contains 17 residues. Per germline, CDR1 SGHNT and CDR2 YYREEE (reference sequence). For the CDR3, the DNA is TGTGCCAGCAGCTTGGCCAGCGGGGGGGCCTCTTCCTACGAGCAGTACTTC. Residues: CASSLASGGASSYEQYF.

This chain links TRBV6-6 with TRBJ1-1; no clear D. CDR3 length equals 15 residues. The germline V and J ends were trimmed by 2 bases and 1 base, with 11 bases remaining between them. Looked up from germline, CDR1 is MNHNY and CDR2 is SVGAGI (reference sequence). The CDR3 nucleotides read TGTGCCAGCAGTTACCCGCGGGTTGCGAACACTGAAGCTTTCTTT. It is translated as CASSYPRVANTEAFF.

For this clone: Within the sample, other DNA sequences also encode this same CDR3. This sequence joins TRBV5-1 and TRBJ2-3, with 9 bases that match TRBD2. The CDR3 contains 15 residues. Germline CDR1 SGHRS, CDR2 YFSETQ. J was trimmed by 2 bases and V by 4 bases; bases with no gene match: 5. In nucleotides, the CDR3 is TGCGCCAGCAGCCCCCTAGCGGGGACCACAGATACGCAGTATTTT. Translated, it gives CASSPLAGTTDTQYF.

This chain joins TRBV5-1 and TRBJ1-3, with 7 bases identical to TRBD1. V lost 4 bases and J lost 0; bases outside the gene matches: 7. Germline assignment: CDR1 SGHRS and CDR2 YFSETQ. This CDR3 has 16 residues. The CDR3 coding sequence is TGCGCCAGCAGCCTGACAGGGCTTATCTCTGGAAACACCATATATTTT. Amino acids: CASSLTGLISGNTIYF.

The rearrangement joins TRBV25-1 to TRBJ2-7; D possibly corresponds to TRBD1 (5 bases). From germline, CDR1 is MGHDK and CDR2 SYGVNS. V was cut by 4 bases and J by 6 bases, with 13 bases left in between. This CDR3 comprises 13 residues. CDR3 residues: CASSARQIPEQYF. The DNA of the CDR3 is TGTGCCAGCAGTGCCAGACAGATCCCCGAGCAGTACTTC.

The V and J genes are TRBV11-1 and TRBJ2-3; D gene uncertain. Trimming removed 5 bases from V and 8 bases from J, with 17 bases in between. CDR3 length: 14 amino acids. Germline-derived CDR1 and CDR2 are SGHAT and FQDESV (reference sequence). CDR3 sequence (DNA): TGTGCCAGCAGCCTCTTAGGGCTGTTTGGTACGCAGTATTTT. It translates to CASSLLGLFGTQYF.

There are a few counts of this clone. Other DNA sequences in the same sample also yield this CDR3. The J gene is TRBJ1-3, the V gene TRBV7-9, with TRBD1 matching 10 bases. From germline, CDR1 is SEHNR and CDR2 FQNEAQ (reference sequence). The CDR3 runs to 13 residues. V gave up 8 bases and J gave up 2 bases; unmatched junction bases: 0. This chain's CDR3 is CASGQGAGNTIYF. CDR3 nucleotide sequence: TGTGCCAGCGGACAGGGGGCTGGAAACACCATATATTTT.

As to this clone: The sample holds other DNA sequences that translate to the same CDR3. This chain uses TRBV18 with TRBJ2-7, with D perhaps matching TRBD1 or TRBD2 (5 bases each). The germline V gene encodes CDR1 KGHSH and CDR2 LQKENI. This CDR3 region has 13 residues. V was cut by 3 bases and J by 3 bases, with 9 bases left in between. The CDR3 DNA follows: TGTGCCAGCTCACCGGGGGTCCTCTACGAGCAGTACTTC. The encoded protein is CASSPGVLYEQYF.

The chain is built from TRBV7-2 and TRBJ1-4; D might be TRBD1 (6 bases). Germline assignment: CDR1 SGHTA and CDR2 FQGNSA. V lost 2 bases to trimming and J lost 7 bases, with 11 bases between them. This CDR3 comprises 14 residues. The CDR3, as DNA: TGTGCCAGCAGCTTAAGGGGGTCGGGTGAAAAACTGTTTTTT. Residues: CASSLRGSGEKLFF.

This clone was found once. The chain joins TRBV5-4 to TRBJ2-1; 8 bases line up with TRBD2. The CDR3 covers 15 residues. With V trimmed by 4 bases and J by 1 base, 4 bases remained unmatched. The V gene's germline CDR1 is SGHNT and CDR2 YYREEE (reference sequence). CDR3 nucleotide sequence: TGTGCCAGCAGCGCGGCTAGCGGGTCCTACAATGAGCAGTTCTTC. It translates to CASSAASGSYNEQFF.